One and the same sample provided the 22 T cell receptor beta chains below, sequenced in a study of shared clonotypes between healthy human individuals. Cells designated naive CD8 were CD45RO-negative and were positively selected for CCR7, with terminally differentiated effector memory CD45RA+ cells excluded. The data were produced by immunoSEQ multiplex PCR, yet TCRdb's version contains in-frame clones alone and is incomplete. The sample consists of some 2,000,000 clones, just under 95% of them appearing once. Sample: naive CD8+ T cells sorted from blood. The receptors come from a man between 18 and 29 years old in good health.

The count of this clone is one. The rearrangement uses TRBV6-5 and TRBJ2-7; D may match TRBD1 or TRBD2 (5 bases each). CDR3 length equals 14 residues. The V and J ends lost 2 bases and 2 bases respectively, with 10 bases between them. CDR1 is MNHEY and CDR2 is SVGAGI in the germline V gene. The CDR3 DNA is TGTGCCAGCAGTTACACGGGGACCCCCTACGAGCAGTACTTC. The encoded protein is CASSYTGTPYEQYF.

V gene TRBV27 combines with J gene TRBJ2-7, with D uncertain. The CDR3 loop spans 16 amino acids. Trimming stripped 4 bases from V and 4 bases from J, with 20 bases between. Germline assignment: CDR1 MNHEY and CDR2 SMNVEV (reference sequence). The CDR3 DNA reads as TGTGCCAGCAGTTCCCACCCCGGGTACCCAGATTACGAGCAGTACTTC. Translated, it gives CASSSHPGYPDYEQYF.

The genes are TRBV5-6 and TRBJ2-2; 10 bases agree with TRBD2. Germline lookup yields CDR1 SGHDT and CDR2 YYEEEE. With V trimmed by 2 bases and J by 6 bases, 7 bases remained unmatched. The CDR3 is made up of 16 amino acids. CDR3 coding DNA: TGTGCCAGCAGCTTAGCCCCAGCGGGGGGGCCCGGGGAGCTGTTTTTT. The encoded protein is CASSLAPAGGPGELFF.

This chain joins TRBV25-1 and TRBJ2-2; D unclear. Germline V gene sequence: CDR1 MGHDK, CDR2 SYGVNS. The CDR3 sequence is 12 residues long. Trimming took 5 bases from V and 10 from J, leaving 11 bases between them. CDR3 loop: CASSFGREELFF. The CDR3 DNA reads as TGTGCCAGCAGTTTTGGCAGAGAGGAGCTGTTTTTT.

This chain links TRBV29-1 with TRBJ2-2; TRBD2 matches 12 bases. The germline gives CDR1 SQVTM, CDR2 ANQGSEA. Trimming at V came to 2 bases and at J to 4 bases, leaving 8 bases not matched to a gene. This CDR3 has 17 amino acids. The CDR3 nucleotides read TGCAGCGTTGAACTAAAAGGACTAGCGGGACTCACCGGGGAGCTGTTTTTT. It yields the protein CSVELKGLAGLTGELFF.

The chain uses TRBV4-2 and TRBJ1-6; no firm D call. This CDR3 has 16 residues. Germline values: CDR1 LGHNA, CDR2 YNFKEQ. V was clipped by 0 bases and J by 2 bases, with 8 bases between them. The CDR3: CASSQEEGAYNSPLHF. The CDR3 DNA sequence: TGTGCCAGCAGCCAAGAAGAAGGAGCCTATAATTCACCCCTCCACTTT.

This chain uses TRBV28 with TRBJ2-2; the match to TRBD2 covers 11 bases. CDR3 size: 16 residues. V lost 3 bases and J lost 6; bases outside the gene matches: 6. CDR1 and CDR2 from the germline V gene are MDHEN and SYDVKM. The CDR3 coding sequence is TGTGCCAGCAGTTTTGTTAGCGGGAGGGTAGCCGGGGAGCTGTTTTTT. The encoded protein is CASSFVSGRVAGELFF.

The CDR3, as DNA: TGTGCCAGCAGTTTTGGAAGGGGCCGCCCTCCGGATACGCAGTATTTT. Translation: CASSFGRGRPPDTQYF. The chain couples TRBV27 to TRBJ2-3; D may be TRBD1 (5 bases). Trimming took off 3 bases at V and 6 bases at J, with 19 bases between the two ends. The CDR3 is made up of 16 amino acids. The germline CDR1 and CDR2 sequences are MNHEY and SMNVEV (reference sequence).

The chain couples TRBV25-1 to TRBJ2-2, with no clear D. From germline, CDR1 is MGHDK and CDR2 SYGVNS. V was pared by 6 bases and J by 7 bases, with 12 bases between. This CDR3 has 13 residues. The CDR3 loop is CASRNPALGELFF. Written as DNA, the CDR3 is TGTGCCAGCAGAAACCCGGCCCTCGGGGAGCTGTTTTTT. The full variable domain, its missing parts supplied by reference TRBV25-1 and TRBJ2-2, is EADIYQTPRYLVIGTGKKITLECSQTMGHDKMYWYQQDPGMELHLIHYSYGVNSTEKGDLSSESTVSRIRTEHFPLTLESARPSHTSQYLCASRNPALGELFFGEGSRLTVL.

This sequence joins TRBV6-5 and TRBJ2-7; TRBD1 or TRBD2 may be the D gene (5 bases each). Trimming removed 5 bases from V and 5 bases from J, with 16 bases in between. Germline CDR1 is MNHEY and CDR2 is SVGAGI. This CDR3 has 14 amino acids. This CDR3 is CASSLDPRGNEQYF. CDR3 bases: TGTGCCAGCAGTCTAGACCCGAGGGGTAACGAGCAGTACTTC.

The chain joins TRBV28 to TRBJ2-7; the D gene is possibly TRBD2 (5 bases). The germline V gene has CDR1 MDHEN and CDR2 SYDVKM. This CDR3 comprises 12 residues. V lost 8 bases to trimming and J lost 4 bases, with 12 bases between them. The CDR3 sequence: CASGGGAYEQYF. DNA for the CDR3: TGTGCCAGCGGAGGCGGAGCTTACGAGCAGTACTTC.

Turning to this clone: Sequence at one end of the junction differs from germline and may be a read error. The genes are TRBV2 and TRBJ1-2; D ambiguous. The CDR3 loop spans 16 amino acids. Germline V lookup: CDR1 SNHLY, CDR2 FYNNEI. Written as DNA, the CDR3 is TGTGCCAGCAGTGAGCTGCGACGGGGAGATAACTTTGGCTACACCTTC. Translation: CASSELRRGDNFGYTF. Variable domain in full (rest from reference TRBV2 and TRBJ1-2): EPEVTQTPSHQVTQMGQEVILRCVPISNHLYFYWYRQILGQKVEFLVSFYNNEISEKSEIFDDQFSVERPDGSNFTLKIRSTKLEDSAMYFCASSELRRGDNFGYTFGSGTRLTVV.

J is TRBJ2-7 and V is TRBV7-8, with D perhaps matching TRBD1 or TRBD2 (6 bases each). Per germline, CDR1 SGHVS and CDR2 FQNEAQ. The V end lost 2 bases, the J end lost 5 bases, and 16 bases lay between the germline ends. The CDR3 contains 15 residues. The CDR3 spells CASSLTGGGRDEQYF. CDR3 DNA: TGTGCCAGCAGCTTAACAGGAGGGGGTCGGGACGAGCAGTACTTC.

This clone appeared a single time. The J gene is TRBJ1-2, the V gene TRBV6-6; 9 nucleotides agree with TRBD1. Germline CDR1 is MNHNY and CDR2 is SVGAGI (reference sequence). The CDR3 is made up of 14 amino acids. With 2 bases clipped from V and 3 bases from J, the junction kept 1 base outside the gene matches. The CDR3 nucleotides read TGTGCCAGCAGTTACCGGGACAGGGACTATGGCTACACCTTC. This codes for CASSYRDRDYGYTF.

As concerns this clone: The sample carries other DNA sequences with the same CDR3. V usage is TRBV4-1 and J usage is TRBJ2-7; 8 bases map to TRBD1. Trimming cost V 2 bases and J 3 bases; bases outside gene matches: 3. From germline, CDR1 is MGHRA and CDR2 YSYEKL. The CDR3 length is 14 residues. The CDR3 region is CASSQKDRGYEQYF. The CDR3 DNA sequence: TGCGCCAGCAGCCAAAAAGACAGGGGCTACGAGCAGTACTTC.

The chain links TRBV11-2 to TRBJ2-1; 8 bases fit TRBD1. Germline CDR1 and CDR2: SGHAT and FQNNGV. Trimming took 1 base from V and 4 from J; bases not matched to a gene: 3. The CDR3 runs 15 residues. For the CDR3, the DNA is TGTGCCAGCAGCTTAGGGGGGACAGGTTACAATGAGCAGTTCTTC. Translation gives CASSLGGTGYNEQFF.

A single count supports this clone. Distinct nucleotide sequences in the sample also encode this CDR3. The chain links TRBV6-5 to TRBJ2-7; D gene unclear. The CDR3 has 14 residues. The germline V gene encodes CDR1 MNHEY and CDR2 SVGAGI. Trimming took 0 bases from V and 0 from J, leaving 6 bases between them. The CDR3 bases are TGTGCCAGCAGTTACTCTGACGGCTCCTACGAGCAGTACTTC. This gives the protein CASSYSDGSYEQYF.

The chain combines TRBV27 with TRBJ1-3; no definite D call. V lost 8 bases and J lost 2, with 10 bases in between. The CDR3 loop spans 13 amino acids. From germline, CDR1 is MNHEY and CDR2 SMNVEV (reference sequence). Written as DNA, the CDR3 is TGTGCCAGCGGCGGGAATACTGGAAACACCATATATTTT. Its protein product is CASGGNTGNTIYF.

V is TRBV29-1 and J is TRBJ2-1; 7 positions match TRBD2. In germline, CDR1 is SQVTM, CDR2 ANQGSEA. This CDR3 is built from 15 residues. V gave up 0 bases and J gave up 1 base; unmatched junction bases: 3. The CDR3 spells CSVEDLGGSYNEQFF. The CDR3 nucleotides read TGCAGCGTTGAAGATTTGGGGGGGTCCTACAATGAGCAGTTCTTC.

For the CDR3, the DNA is TGTGCCAGCAGCGTAGTGGGACAGGGGGGAACTGAAGCTTTCTTT. Protein sequence: CASSVVGQGGTEAFF. The chain joins TRBV7-9 to TRBJ1-1, with TRBD1 identical over 11 bases. CDR1 is SEHNR, CDR2 FQNEAQ, per germline (reference sequence). CDR3 size: 15 residues. Germline trimming cut 5 bases from V and 5 bases from J; bases unmatched to any gene: 7.

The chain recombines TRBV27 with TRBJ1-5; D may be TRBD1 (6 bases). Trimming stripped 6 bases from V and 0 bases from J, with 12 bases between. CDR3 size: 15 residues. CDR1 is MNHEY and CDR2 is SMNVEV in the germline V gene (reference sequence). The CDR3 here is CASSTGIHSNQPQHF. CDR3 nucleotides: TGTGCCAGCAGCACAGGGATACATAGCAATCAGCCCCAGCATTTT.

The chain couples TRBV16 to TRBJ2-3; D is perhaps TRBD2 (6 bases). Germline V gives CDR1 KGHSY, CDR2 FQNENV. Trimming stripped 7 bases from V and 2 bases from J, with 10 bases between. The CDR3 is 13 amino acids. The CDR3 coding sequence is TGTGCCAGCAACCGGGACTTCACAGATACGCAGTATTTT. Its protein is CASNRDFTDTQYF.